These 21 T cell receptor beta chains were all obtained from the same sample, sequenced in a study of CD8+CD57+ T cells in acquired aplastic anemia. According to the study, genomic DNA was the template for TCR beta VDJ and CDR3 profiling. From the reads, TCRdb called clonotypes with MiXCR, one entry per CDR3 protein. Here the sample spans under 350,000 distinct CDR3 sequences, about three fifths being singletons. The authors sequenced patients whose flow cytometry had shown CD8+CD57+ cell expansion. Sequenced material: sorted CD4+, CD8+, or CD8+CD57+ T cells (not recorded which) from PBMCs. Receptors originate from a human donor with aplastic anemia.

This rearrangement joins TRBV19 to TRBJ2-7; 8 bases match TRBD2. V lost 4 bases and J lost 0; bases outside the gene matches: 5. CDR1 is LNHDA and CDR2 is SQIVND in the germline V gene (reference sequence). The CDR3 is made up of 15 amino acids. CDR3 DNA sequence: TGTGCCAGTAGTAAACTAGCGGCAAGCTCCTACGAGCAGTACTTC. It yields the protein CASSKLAASSYEQYF. Filled out from reference TRBV19 and TRBJ2-7, the complete variable domain reads DGGITQSPKYLFRKEGQNVTLSCEQNLNHDAMYWYRQDPGQGLRLIYYSQIVNDFQKGDIAEGYSVSREKKESFPLTVTSAQKNPTAFYLCASSKLAASSYEQYFGPGTRLTVT.

This clonotype appeared a single time. The chain recombines TRBV5-6 with TRBJ1-1; D unresolved. The CDR3 is 12 amino acids. V lost 5 bases and J lost 3, with 8 bases in between. The germline gives CDR1 SGHDT, CDR2 YYEEEE. The CDR3 region is CASRQTHTEAFF. The CDR3 bases are TGTGCCAGCAGACAGACACACACTGAAGCTTTCTTT.

In its sample, this clonotype was seen a few times. The rearrangement joins TRBV5-1 to TRBJ2-7, with D perhaps TRBD2 (7 bases). V dropped 4 bases and J dropped 1 base, with 18 bases sitting between them. The CDR3 contains 16 residues. CDR1 is SGHRS, CDR2 YFSETQ, per germline. The CDR3 sequence: CASSPTGRAQSYEQYF. CDR3 bases: TGCGCCAGCAGCCCAACAGGGAGGGCGCAGTCCTACGAGCAGTACTTC.

The V gene is TRBV20-1, the J gene TRBJ1-1, with no clear D. The CDR3 extends over 12 amino acids. Germline values: CDR1 DFQATT, CDR2 SNEGSKA (reference sequence). The V end was cut by 6 bases, the J end by 0 bases, with 8 bases between. The CDR3 nucleotides are TGCAGTGCAACAGCGGTGAACACTGAAGCTTTCTTT. It translates to CSATAVNTEAFF.

The V and J genes are TRBV27 and TRBJ2-1; D may be TRBD2 (5 bases). The CDR3 contains 14 residues. Germline CDR1 and CDR2: MNHEY and SMNVEV (reference sequence). V lost 2 bases, J lost 10 bases, and 15 bases lay in between. CDR3 DNA sequence: TGTGCCAGCAGTTTAAGTTGGCGCCGGGGAGAGCAGTTCTTC. This encodes CASSLSWRRGEQFF.

This chain joins TRBV15 and TRBJ2-3; 8 nucleotides line up with TRBD2. Per the germline V gene, CDR1 is LNHNV and CDR2 is YYDKDF (reference sequence). The ends lost 0 bases at V and 4 bases at J; junction bases unmatched: 6. The CDR3 sequence is 16 residues long. CDR3 protein: CATSRDLGAGADTQYF. In DNA, the CDR3 is TGTGCCACCAGCAGAGATCTCGGAGCGGGGGCAGATACGCAGTATTTT.

This clonotype was counted a few times. The CDR3 DNA sequence: TGTGCCAGCAGTGAAGAGGTGAACAGGGGTAGGGAAAAACTGTTTTTT. It specifies CASSEEVNRGREKLFF. The chain joins TRBV25-1 to TRBJ1-4, with 7 bases lining up with TRBD1. V lost 2 bases, J lost 8 bases, and 11 bases stayed unmatched. Germline V gene lookup returns CDR1 MGHDK and CDR2 SYGVNS. The CDR3 consists of 16 residues.

This chain connects TRBV24-1 to TRBJ1-5; D not certain. This CDR3 spans 15 amino acids. Per germline, CDR1 KGHDR and CDR2 SFDVKD. V shed 7 bases and J shed 6 bases, with 18 bases lying between them. CDR3 DNA sequence: TGTGCCACCAGCAGAACCACAGAGGGCGGTCAGCCCCAGCATTTT. It translates to CATSRTTEGGQPQHF.

The rearrangement uses TRBV11-2 and TRBJ2-5; either TRBD1 or TRBD2 may supply D (6 bases each). The CDR3 has 14 residues. Between the trimmed V and J ends, which lost 3 bases and 4 bases, there was a span of 12 bases. Germline CDR1 reads SGHAT; CDR2 reads FQNNGV. The CDR3 sequence: CASSLGARGETQYF. CDR3 bases: TGTGCCAGCAGCTTGGGGGCGCGGGGAGAGACCCAGTACTTC.

The chain has TRBV13 and TRBJ2-1; D is ambiguous. Germline CDR1 reads PRHDT; CDR2 reads FYEKMQ (reference sequence). The CDR3 covers 14 residues. Trimming removed 5 bases from V and 7 bases from J, with 15 bases in between. CDR3 amino acids: CASSLTETGNEQFF. Written as DNA, the CDR3 is TGTGCCAGCAGCCTGACTGAAACGGGTAATGAGCAGTTCTTC.

The chain joins TRBV6-5 to TRBJ2-7; TRBD2 might be the D (7 bases). V shed 2 bases and J shed 0 bases, with 11 bases lying between them. Germline V lookup: CDR1 MNHEY, CDR2 SVGAGI. CDR3 length: 15 residues. CDR3 DNA: TGTGCCAGCAGTTACCAAGGGGGGGTCTCCTACGAGCAGTACTTC. Amino acids: CASSYQGGVSYEQYF.

This clonotype showed up many times. The genes are TRBV12-5 and TRBJ1-6; weak D call: TRBD1 (6 bases). The CDR3 is 13 amino acids. Trimming pared 1 base from V and 10 bases from J, leaving 8 bases between. The germline CDR1 and CDR2 sequences are LGHNT and FRNRAP. The CDR3 loop reads CASGLDRGSPLHF. CDR3 DNA sequence: TGTGCTAGTGGTTTGGATAGGGGGTCACCCCTCCACTTT.

The V gene is TRBV7-8, the J gene TRBJ1-2, with 9 positions matching TRBD1. The ends lost 2 bases at V and 4 bases at J; junction bases unmatched: 5. The CDR3 sequence is 15 residues long. Germline lookup yields CDR1 SGHVS and CDR2 FQNEAQ. The DNA of the CDR3 is TGTGCCAGCAGCTTACCCGGGACAGGGAGCTATGGCTACACCTTC. It encodes CASSLPGTGSYGYTF.

This clonotype was seen a few times. The chain combines TRBV10-3 with TRBJ1-1; D is possibly TRBD1 (6 bases). Per the germline V gene, CDR1 is ENHRY and CDR2 is SYGVKD. V dropped 7 bases and J dropped 6 bases, with 18 bases sitting between them. The CDR3 extends over 14 amino acids. The CDR3: CAIKRDTINPEAFF. CDR3 sequence (DNA): TGTGCCATCAAGCGGGACACCATCAACCCTGAAGCTTTCTTT.

This clonotype was seen ten or more times. The rearrangement joins TRBV6-6 to TRBJ2-1; no clear D gene. The CDR3 consists of 13 residues. Germline assignment: CDR1 MNHNY and CDR2 SVGAGI (reference sequence). The V gene lost 6 bases and the J gene lost 8 bases, with 14 bases spanning the gap. As DNA, the CDR3 is TGTGCCAGCAGAGGTACGTTGACTCATGAGCAGTTCTTC. Its translation is CASRGTLTHEQFF.

The rearrangement joins TRBV7-9 to TRBJ1-5, with 10 bases fitting TRBD1. CDR3 size: 17 residues. Per the germline V gene, CDR1 is SEHNR and CDR2 is FQNEAQ (reference sequence). With V trimmed by 5 bases and J by 0 bases, 7 bases remained unmatched. The CDR3 reads CASSAGQGITSNQPQHF. The CDR3 coding sequence is TGTGCCAGCAGCGCGGGACAGGGGATTACTAGCAATCAGCCCCAGCATTTT. Based on the CDR3 plus reference TRBV7-9 and TRBJ1-5, the full variable domain is DTGVSQNPRHKITKRGQNVTFRCDPISEHNRLYWYRQTLGQGPEFLTYFQNEAQLEKSRLLSDRFSAERPKGSFSTLEIQRTEQGDSAMYLCASSAGQGITSNQPQHFGDGTRLSIL.

The chain uses TRBV2 and TRBJ1-5, with 8 positions matching TRBD1. The CDR3 sequence is 15 residues long. Looked up from germline, CDR1 is SNHLY and CDR2 is FYNNEI. V lost 7 bases, J lost 4 bases, and 9 bases stayed unmatched. As DNA, the CDR3 is TGTGCCAGCACGAGGCAGGGGGCAGGGAATCAGCCCCAGCATTTT. Its translation is CASTRQGAGNQPQHF.

The chain links TRBV10-2 to TRBJ2-1; D gene unclear. CDR3 length: 14 residues. CDR1 is WSHSY and CDR2 is SAAADI in the germline V gene. Trimming pared 5 bases from V and 0 bases from J, leaving 8 bases between. CDR3 loop: CASSIVSSYNEQFF. CDR3 in DNA: TGCGCCAGCAGTATAGTAAGCTCCTACAATGAGCAGTTCTTC.

The gene calls are TRBV7-8 and TRBJ1-1; D is uncertain. This CDR3 is 13 amino acids long. V was pared by 7 bases and J by 0 bases, with 9 bases between. Looked up from germline, CDR1 is SGHVS and CDR2 is FQNEAQ. In DNA, the CDR3 is TGTGCCAGCACCACCTCAGTGAACACTGAAGCTTTCTTT. Its protein product is CASTTSVNTEAFF.

This clonotype appeared a few times. Since a much larger clone is just one base distant, this may be a read error. This chain connects TRBV6-5 to TRBJ1-4; D is unclear. Trimming stripped 6 bases from V and 10 bases from J, with 15 bases between. Germline V gene sequence: CDR1 MNHEY, CDR2 SVGAGI. There are 13 residues in the CDR3. CDR3 sequence: CASRAALLGKLFF. As DNA, the CDR3 is TGTGCCAGCAGGGCCGCGTTGCTGGGAAAACTGTTTTTT.

This clonotype was seen only a few times. The gene calls are TRBV9 and TRBJ2-7, with 11 bases fitting TRBD1. Germline lookup yields CDR1 SGDLS and CDR2 YYNGEE. J lost 2 bases, V lost 0 bases, and 1 base had no gene match. There are 15 residues in the CDR3. CDR3 in amino acids: CASSVGGQGAYEQYF. The CDR3 coding sequence is TGTGCCAGCAGCGTAGGGGGACAGGGGGCCTACGAGCAGTACTTC. Full variable domain (missing parts from reference TRBV9 and TRBJ2-7): DSGVTQTPKHLITATGQRVTLRCSPRSGDLSVYWYQQSLDQGLQFLIQYYNGEERAKGNILERFSAQQFPDLHSELNLSSLELGDSALYFCASSVGGQGAYEQYFGPGTRLTVT.